The rows below give T cell receptor beta chains drawn from one sample of a study of patients and donors after allogeneic stem cell transplantation. TCRdb fed the RT-PCR reads into MiXCR, producing one record per CDR3 protein. Among under 95,000 distinct CDR3 sequences listed, approximately 5.2% were seen once. The sample was blood, either unsorted or a sorted T cell fraction (not recorded which). Source of these receptors: a human donor who was either an allogeneic HSCT recipient or a stem cell or donor lymphocyte infusion donor (not recorded which). It is not recorded whose cells these are; they may come from a transplant donor. The CDR3 runs from the conserved cysteine through the conserved F or W. Fields, in order: J gene, V gene, D gene, clone size, CDR3 DNA, CDR3 protein. The D gene is left open where the match is weak. Clone size is stated in some rows and not others, as once, few, many or a class when expanded.

TRBJ2-1 | TRBV28 | TRBD2 | many | TGTGCCAGCAGTTTATCCGGGAAGGTTAGCGGGTTCTACAATGAGCAGTTCTTC | CASSLSGKVSGFYNEQFF
TRBJ1-2 | TRBV19 | TRBD1 | many | TGTGGCTCCCGGGACAGGGGGACCTATGGCTACACCTTC | CGSRDRGTYGYTF
TRBJ2-7 | TRBV29-1 | . | many | TGCAGCGTTGACTTAGGGGACTCCTACGAGCAGTACTTC | CSVDLGDSYEQYF
TRBJ2-3 | TRBV18 | . | many | TGTGCCAGCTCACCACTCGGAGGGGGCACCACAGATACGCAGTATTTT | CASSPLGGGTTDTQYF
TRBJ2-3 | TRBV24-1 | . | few | TGTGCCACCAGTGATCCCTCCGGAGGGTCAGAAGATACGCAGTATTTT | CATSDPSGGSEDTQYF
TRBJ2-2 | TRBV21-1 | . | many | TGTGCCAGCAGCAAAGAAGAGGGGCGCTTTAGGACCGGGGAGCTGTTTTTT | CASSKEEGRFRTGELFF
TRBJ1-1 | TRBV7-3 | . | many | TGTGCCAGCAGCTTCGCCGGGAACACTGAAGCTTTCTTT | CASSFAGNTEAFF
TRBJ1-5 | TRBV28 | TRBD1 | many | TGTGCCAGCAGGGGGACAGGGAGTAACAATCAGCCCCAGCATTTT | CASRGTGSNNQPQHF
TRBJ1-4 | TRBV20-1 | . | many | TGCAGTGCTAGAGATTCGGGCAGGGAGATCCTCCATGAAAAACTGTTTTTT | CSARDSGREILHEKLFF
TRBJ2-1 | TRBV9 | . | many | TGTGCCAGCAGCGTAGCTGGATACAATGAGCAGTTCTTC | CASSVAGYNEQFF
TRBJ1-2 | TRBV20-1 | . | . | TGCAGTGCTTTCCGGGACTTCACTGGACTCTTC | CSAFRDFTGLF
TRBJ2-1 | TRBV28 | TRBD1 | many | TGTGCCAGCAGTTCCTCGGGACAGGGATACAATGAGCAGTTCTTC | CASSSSGQGYNEQFF
TRBJ1-2 | TRBV2 | . | many | TGTGCCAGCAGGGCAGGCTTAATACGTCCCTATGGCTACACCTTC | CASRAGLIRPYGYTF
TRBJ2-5 | TRBV6-2/TRBV6-3 | TRBD1 | many | TGTGCCAGCAGTTACGGCCCGGGACAGGGTGCAGAGACCCAGTACTTC | CASSYGPGQGAETQYF
TRBJ1-3 | TRBV27 | . | many | TGTGCCAGCTGGACGACACAGCCGGGAAACACCATATATTTT | CASWTTQPGNTIYF
TRBJ2-2 | TRBV18 | TRBD2 | many | TGTGCCAGCTCACCAGTTCGGACTAGCGGAAACACCGGGGAGCTGTTTTTT | CASSPVRTSGNTGELFF
TRBJ2-3 | TRBV2 | . | few | TGTGCCAGCAACTGGGCGGGAATAGGCACAGATACGCAGTATTTT | CASNWAGIGTDTQYF
TRBJ1-5 | TRBV5-8 | . | many | TGTGCCAGCTCCCCCCAGGACCAATATCAGCCCCAGCATTTT | CASSPQDQYQPQHF
TRBJ2-7 | TRBV11-2 | TRBD2 | many | TGTGCCAGCAGCCCTCTGGGGAGGACTAGCGGGAGATCCTACGAGCAGTACTTC | CASSPLGRTSGRSYEQYF
TRBJ1-1 | TRBV7-9 | . | medium-sized | TGTGCCAGCAGCTTAGTGTCATTAACTGAAGCTTTCTTT | CASSLVSLTEAFF
TRBJ1-2 | TRBV10-3 | . | . | TGTGCCACTAGCCAAGGAGGGGACTATGGCTACACCTTC | CATSQGGDYGYTF
TRBJ1-2 | TRBV19 | . | many | TGTGCCAGTAGGCACCTTAATTATGGCTACACCTTC | CASRHLNYGYTF
TRBJ1-2 | TRBV29-1 | . | many | TGCAGCGGGAACAGGGATGGCGGTGGCTACACCTTC | CSGNRDGGGYTF
TRBJ1-2 | TRBV19 | . | . | TGTGCCAGTAGTCCCTCGGACAGTAGGCTCGCAACCCGCTATGGCTACACCTTC | CASSPSDSRLATRYGYTF
TRBJ2-1 | TRBV20-1 | . | few | TGCAGTGCTAGTGACACAAGAGGGGCAGGCAATGAGCAGTTCTTC | CSASDTRGAGNEQFF
TRBJ2-3 | TRBV20-1 | TRBD2 | many | TGCAGTGCTAGGGTAGCGGGGTCCCGGGATACGCAGTATTTT | CSARVAGSRDTQYF
TRBJ1-6 | TRBV3-1 | TRBD1 | many | TGTGCCAGCAGCCAACAGGGGGCTATTTCACCCCTCCACTTT | CASSQQGAISPLHF
TRBJ2-7 | TRBV2 | . | many | TGTGCCAGCAGTGTCGTCTACGAGCAGTACTTC | CASSVVYEQYF
TRBJ2-4 | TRBV28 | . | once | TGTGCCAGCAGTCCTATGGGAGGGGGAAACATTCAGTACTTC | CASSPMGGGNIQYF
TRBJ1-5 | TRBV7-9 | . | many | TGTGCCAGCAGCCCAACGGAAGGTCTAGGGCCCCAGCATTTT | CASSPTEGLGPQHF
TRBJ2-2 | TRBV4-2 | . | . | TGTGCCAGCAGCCAAGGGCGTGGGGGGCTTTTCGGGGAGCTGTTTTTT | CASSQGRGGLFGELFF
TRBJ2-5 | TRBV4-2 | . | . | TGTGCCAGCAGCCAAGATTGGTGGGCACAAGAGACCCAGTACTTC | CASSQDWWAQETQYF
TRBJ2-5 | TRBV12-3/TRBV12-4 | TRBD1 | many | TGTGCCAGCAGTTTACAGGGGGCTCAGACCCAGTACTTC | CASSLQGAQTQYF
TRBJ1-2 | TRBV12-3/TRBV12-4 | TRBD1 | . | TGTGCCAGCATCAAACAGACAGGGCGCGGCTATGGCTACACCTTC | CASIKQTGRGYGYTF
TRBJ2-7 | TRBV27 | TRBD1 | few | TGTGCCAGCAGTGGGGCAGGGGGCCTCTACGAGCAGTACTTC | CASSGAGGLYEQYF
TRBJ1-1 | TRBV20-1 | . | many | TGCAGTGCTCTAAGGGGGAACACTGAAGCTTTCTTT | CSALRGNTEAFF
TRBJ1-5 | TRBV20-1 | . | few | TGCAGTGCTAGGGGCGGCAGGGCGGGTCAGCCCCAGCATTTT | CSARGGRAGQPQHF
TRBJ2-3 | TRBV24-1 | . | many | TGTGCCACCAGTGATAGTGGACAGCACACAGATACGCAGTATTTT | CATSDSGQHTDTQYF
TRBJ2-3 | TRBV29-1 | . | many | TGCAGCGTTGTTCCGGCCTCAAACGCAGATACGCAGTATTTT | CSVVPASNADTQYF
TRBJ2-1 | TRBV5-1 | . | few | TGCGCCAGCAGCCCCCGGGGGGCGGGGAATGAGCAGTTCTTC | CASSPRGAGNEQFF
TRBJ2-2 | TRBV28 | . | many | TGTGCCAGCAGTCTCCAGGGGCGGCTGGGGCTGTTTTTT | CASSLQGRLGLFF
TRBJ1-1 | TRBV6-6 | TRBD1 | many | TGTGCCAGCAGTTACGGGACAGGGGAAGCTTTCTTT | CASSYGTGEAFF
TRBJ2-3 | TRBV29-1 | TRBD1 | many | TGCAGCGTTGGGGGACAGGCAGGGGGCACAGATACGCAGTATTTT | CSVGGQAGGTDTQYF
TRBJ2-2 | TRBV7-9 | . | many | TGTGCCAGCAGCTTAGTTCAGGGCACCGGGGAGCTGTTTTTT | CASSLVQGTGELFF
TRBJ2-2 | TRBV7-2 | TRBD2 | many | TGTGCCAGCAGCAATCCGGGACTAGCGGCCGGGGAGCTGTTTTTT | CASSNPGLAAGELFF
TRBJ1-6 | TRBV11-2 | . | . | TGTGCCAGCAGCTTAGAGGACAGCCGTAATTCACCCCTCCACTTT | CASSLEDSRNSPLHF
TRBJ1-6 | TRBV7-9 | TRBD1 | many | TGTGCCAGCAGCTTGTCGGACAGGCCCTCGACCCTCCACTTT | CASSLSDRPSTLHF
TRBJ1-1 | TRBV7-6 | . | many | TGTGCCAGCAGCTTGGGGGGATCCCCCGCTTTCTTT | CASSLGGSPAFF
TRBJ2-7 | TRBV6-5 | . | many | TGTGCCAGCAGTTACAAGTGGAGTCGAGGGGGGCGGGAATACGAGCAGTACTTC | CASSYKWSRGGREYEQYF
TRBJ2-7 | TRBV20-1 | TRBD2 | many | TGCAGTGCTTTCTTCCCCGGGACTAGGGACTACGAGCAGTACTTC | CSAFFPGTRDYEQYF
TRBJ1-1 | TRBV18 | . | . | TGTGCCAGCTCACCACCCGCTCGTGGAGTGGCTGTAGCTTTCTTT | CASSPPARGVAVAFF
TRBJ1-2 | TRBV4-1 | . | . | TGCGCCAGCAGCCCGTTGGGCAGGTCCGACTATGGCTACACCTTC | CASSPLGRSDYGYTF